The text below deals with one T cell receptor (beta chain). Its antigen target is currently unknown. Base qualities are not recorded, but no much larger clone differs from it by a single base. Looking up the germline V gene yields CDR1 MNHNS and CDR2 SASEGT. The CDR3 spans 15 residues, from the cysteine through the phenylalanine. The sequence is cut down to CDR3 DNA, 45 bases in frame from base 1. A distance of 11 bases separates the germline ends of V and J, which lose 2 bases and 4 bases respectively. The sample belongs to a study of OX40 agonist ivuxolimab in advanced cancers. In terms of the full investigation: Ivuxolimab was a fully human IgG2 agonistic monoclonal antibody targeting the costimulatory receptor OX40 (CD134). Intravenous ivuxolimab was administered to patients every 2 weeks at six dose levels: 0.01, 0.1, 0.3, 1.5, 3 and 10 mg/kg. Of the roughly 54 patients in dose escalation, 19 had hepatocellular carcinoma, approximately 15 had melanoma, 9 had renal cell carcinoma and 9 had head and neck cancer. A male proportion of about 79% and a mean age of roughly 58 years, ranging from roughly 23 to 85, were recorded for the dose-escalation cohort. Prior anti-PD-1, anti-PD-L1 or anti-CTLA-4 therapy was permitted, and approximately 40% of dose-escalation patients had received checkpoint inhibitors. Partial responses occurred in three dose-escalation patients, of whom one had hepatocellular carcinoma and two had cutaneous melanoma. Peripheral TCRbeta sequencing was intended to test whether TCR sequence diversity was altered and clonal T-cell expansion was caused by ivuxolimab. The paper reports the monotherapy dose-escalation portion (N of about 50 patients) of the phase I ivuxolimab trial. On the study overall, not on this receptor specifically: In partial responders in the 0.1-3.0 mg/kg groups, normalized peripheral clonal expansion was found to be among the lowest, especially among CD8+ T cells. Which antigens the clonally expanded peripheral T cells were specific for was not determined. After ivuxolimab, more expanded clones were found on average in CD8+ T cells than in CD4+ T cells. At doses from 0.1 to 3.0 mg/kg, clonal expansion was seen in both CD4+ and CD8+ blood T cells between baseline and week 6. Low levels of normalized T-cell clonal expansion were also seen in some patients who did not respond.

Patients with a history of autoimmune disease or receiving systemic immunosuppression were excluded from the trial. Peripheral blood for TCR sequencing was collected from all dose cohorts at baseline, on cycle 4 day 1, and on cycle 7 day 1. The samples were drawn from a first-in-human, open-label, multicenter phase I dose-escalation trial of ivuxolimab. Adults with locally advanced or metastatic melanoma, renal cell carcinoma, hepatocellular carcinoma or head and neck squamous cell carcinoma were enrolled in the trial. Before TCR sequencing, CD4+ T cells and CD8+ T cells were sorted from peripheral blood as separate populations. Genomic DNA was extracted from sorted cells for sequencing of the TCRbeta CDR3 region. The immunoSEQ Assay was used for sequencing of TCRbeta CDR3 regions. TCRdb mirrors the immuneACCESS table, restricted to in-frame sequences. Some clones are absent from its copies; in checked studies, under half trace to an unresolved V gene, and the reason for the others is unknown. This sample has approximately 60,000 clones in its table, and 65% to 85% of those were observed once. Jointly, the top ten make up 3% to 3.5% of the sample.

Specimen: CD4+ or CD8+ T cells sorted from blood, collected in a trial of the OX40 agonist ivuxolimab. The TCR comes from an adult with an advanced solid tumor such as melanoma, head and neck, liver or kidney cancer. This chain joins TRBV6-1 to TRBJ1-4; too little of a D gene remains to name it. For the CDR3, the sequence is CASSEFTADNEKLFF. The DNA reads TGTGCCAGCAGTGAATTCACAGCCGATAATGAAAAACTGTTTTTT.